Listed below are T cell receptor beta chains from one sample, sequenced in a study of molecular identifiers for immune sequencing clone quantification. TCRdb reprocessed the PCR reads with MiXCR, giving one entry per CDR3 protein. Altogether roughly 320,000 distinct CDR3 sequences are present, roughly a fifth being singletons, with the ten largest covering over 0.7%. The specimen sequenced was naive CD8+ T cells from blood, with Jurkat cell RNA spiked in. Source of these receptors: a human donor in good health. Some libraries in this study had Jurkat cell RNA spiked in. Both conserved end residues are part of each CDR3. A D gene is named only where the DNA matches it firmly.

v_gene: TRBV28
d_gene: NA
len: 16
j_gene: TRBJ2-7
CDR3aa: CASSPKVGGYSYEQYF

v_gene: TRBV19
d_gene: TRBD2
len: 15
j_gene: TRBJ2-3
CDR3aa: CASGGGVRSTDTQYF

v_gene: TRBV6-5
d_gene: NA
len: 13
j_gene: TRBJ2-3
CDR3aa: CASSYYGADTQYF

v_gene: TRBV23-1
d_gene: NA
len: 16
j_gene: TRBJ2-6
CDR3aa: CASSQSSSSGANVLTF

v_gene: TRBV7-6
d_gene: NA
len: 14
j_gene: TRBJ2-3
CDR3aa: CASSPGLGTDTQYF

v_gene: TRBV24-1
d_gene: NA
len: 15
j_gene: TRBJ2-3
CDR3aa: CATSGGGLSTDTQYF

v_gene: TRBV3-1
d_gene: NA
len: 18
j_gene: TRBJ2-5
CDR3aa: CASSQDDSAGSRQETQYF

v_gene: TRBV27
d_gene: TRBD2
len: 16
j_gene: TRBJ2-3
CDR3aa: CASSPIGLAGADTQYF

v_gene: TRBV29-1
d_gene: NA
len: 11
j_gene: TRBJ1-1
CDR3aa: CSVVVAAEAFF

v_gene: TRBV7-8
d_gene: NA
len: 17
j_gene: TRBJ1-3
CDR3aa: CASSLFSPQTSGNTIYF

v_gene: TRBV28
d_gene: TRBD2
len: 17
j_gene: TRBJ2-1
CDR3aa: CASSSGLAVSSYNEQFF

v_gene: TRBV7-9
d_gene: NA
len: 12
j_gene: TRBJ2-1
CDR3aa: CASSNTSYEQFF

v_gene: TRBV29-1
d_gene: NA
len: 16
j_gene: TRBJ2-7
CDR3aa: CSVGALEDTQTYEQYF

v_gene: TRBV20-1
d_gene: TRBD2
len: 16
j_gene: TRBJ2-3
CDR3aa: CGAREGSGRSTDTQYF

v_gene: TRBV2
d_gene: NA
len: 15
j_gene: TRBJ2-7
CDR3aa: CASSGIGGLGYEQYF

v_gene: TRBV30
d_gene: TRBD2
len: 16
j_gene: TRBJ2-3
CDR3aa: CAWSVGGGWGTDTQYF

v_gene: TRBV10-3
d_gene: TRBD1
len: 12
j_gene: TRBJ2-5
CDR3aa: CAISGTGETQYF

v_gene: TRBV15
d_gene: TRBD1
len: 15
j_gene: TRBJ2-1
CDR3aa: CATREGQGIYNEQFF

v_gene: TRBV2
d_gene: NA
len: 15
j_gene: TRBJ1-2
CDR3aa: CASSSPYETSYGYTF

v_gene: TRBV5-5
d_gene: NA
len: 16
j_gene: TRBJ2-3
CDR3aa: CASSRSPFTRTDTQYF

v_gene: TRBV7-6
d_gene: NA
len: 14
j_gene: TRBJ2-3
CDR3aa: CASSPDPFKDTQYF

v_gene: TRBV28
d_gene: TRBD1
len: 17
j_gene: TRBJ2-3
CDR3aa: CASSLLGTGYPTDTQYF

v_gene: TRBV5-6
d_gene: TRBD1
len: 16
j_gene: TRBJ2-7
CDR3aa: CASSSTGTGVSYEQYF

v_gene: TRBV4-3
d_gene: NA
len: 14
j_gene: TRBJ1-6
CDR3aa: CASSQENLRSPLHF

v_gene: TRBV27
d_gene: NA
len: 14
j_gene: TRBJ2-1
CDR3aa: CASRPPELYNEQFF

v_gene: TRBV27
d_gene: NA
len: 15
j_gene: TRBJ2-5
CDR3aa: CASSLWAGNQETQYF